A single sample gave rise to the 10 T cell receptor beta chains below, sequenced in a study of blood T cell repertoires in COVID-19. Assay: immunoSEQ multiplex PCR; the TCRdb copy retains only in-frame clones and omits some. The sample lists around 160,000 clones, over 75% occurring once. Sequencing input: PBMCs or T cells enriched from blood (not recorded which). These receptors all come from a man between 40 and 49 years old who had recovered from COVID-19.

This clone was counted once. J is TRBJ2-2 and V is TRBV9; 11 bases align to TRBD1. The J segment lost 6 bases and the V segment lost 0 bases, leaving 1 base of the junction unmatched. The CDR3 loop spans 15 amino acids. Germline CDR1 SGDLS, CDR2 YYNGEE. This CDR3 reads CASSVGDRGAGELFF. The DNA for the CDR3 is TGTGCCAGCAGCGTAGGGGACAGGGGGGCCGGGGAGCTGTTTTTT.

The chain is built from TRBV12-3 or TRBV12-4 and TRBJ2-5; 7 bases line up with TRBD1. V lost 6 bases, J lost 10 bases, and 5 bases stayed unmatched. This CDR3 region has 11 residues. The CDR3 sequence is CASSTGTDQYF. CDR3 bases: TGTGCCAGCAGCACCGGGACAGACCAGTACTTC.

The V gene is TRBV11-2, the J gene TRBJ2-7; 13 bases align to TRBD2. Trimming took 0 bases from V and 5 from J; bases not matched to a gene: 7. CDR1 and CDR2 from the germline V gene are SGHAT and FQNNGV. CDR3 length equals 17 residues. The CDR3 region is CASSLDLGLAGSHEQYF. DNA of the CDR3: TGTGCCAGCAGCTTAGATTTGGGACTAGCGGGGAGTCACGAGCAGTACTTC.

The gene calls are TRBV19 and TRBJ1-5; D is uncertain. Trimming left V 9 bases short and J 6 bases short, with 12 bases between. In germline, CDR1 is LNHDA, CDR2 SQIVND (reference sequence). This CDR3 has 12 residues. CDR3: CASGLTVQPQHF. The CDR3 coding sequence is TGTGCCAGCGGACTGACGGTTCAGCCCCAGCATTTT. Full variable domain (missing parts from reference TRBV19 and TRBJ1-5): DGGITQSPKYLFRKEGQNVTLSCEQNLNHDAMYWYRQDPGQGLRLIYYSQIVNDFQKGDIAEGYSVSREKKESFPLTVTSAQKNPTAFYLCASGLTVQPQHFGDGTRLSIL.

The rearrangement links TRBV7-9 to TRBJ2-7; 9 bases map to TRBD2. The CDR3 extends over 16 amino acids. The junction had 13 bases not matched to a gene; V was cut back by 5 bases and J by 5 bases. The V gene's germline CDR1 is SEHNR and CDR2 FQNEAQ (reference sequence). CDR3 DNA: TGTGCCAGCAGCCCAAGGACAGCGGGGGGTTTCGACGAGCAGTACTTC. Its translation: CASSPRTAGGFDEQYF.

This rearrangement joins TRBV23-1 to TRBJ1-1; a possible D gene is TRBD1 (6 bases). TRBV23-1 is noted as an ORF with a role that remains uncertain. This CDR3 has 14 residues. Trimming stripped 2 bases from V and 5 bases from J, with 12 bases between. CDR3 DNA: TGCGCCAGCAGTCAAGAGGGGGTATGGACTGAAGCTTTCTTT. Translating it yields CASSQEGVWTEAFF.

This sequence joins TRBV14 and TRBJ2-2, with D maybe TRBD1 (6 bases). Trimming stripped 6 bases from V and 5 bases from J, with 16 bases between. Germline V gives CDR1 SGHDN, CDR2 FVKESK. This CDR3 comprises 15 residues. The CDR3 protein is CASRVRGHDTGELFF. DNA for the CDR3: TGTGCCAGCAGGGTCCGGGGACATGATACCGGGGAGCTGTTTTTT.

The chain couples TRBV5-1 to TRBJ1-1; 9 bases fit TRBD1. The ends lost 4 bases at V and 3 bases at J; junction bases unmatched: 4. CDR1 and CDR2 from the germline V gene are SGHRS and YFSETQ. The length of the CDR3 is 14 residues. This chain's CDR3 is CASSPWTGDTEAFF. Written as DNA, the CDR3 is TGCGCCAGCAGCCCGTGGACAGGGGACACTGAAGCTTTCTTT.

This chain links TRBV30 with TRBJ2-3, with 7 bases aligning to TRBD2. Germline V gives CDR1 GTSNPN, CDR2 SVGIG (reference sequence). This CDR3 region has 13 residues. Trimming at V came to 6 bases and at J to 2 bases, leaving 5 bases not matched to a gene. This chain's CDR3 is CACARGFTDTQYF. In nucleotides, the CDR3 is TGTGCCTGCGCGCGGGGGTTCACAGATACGCAGTATTTT.

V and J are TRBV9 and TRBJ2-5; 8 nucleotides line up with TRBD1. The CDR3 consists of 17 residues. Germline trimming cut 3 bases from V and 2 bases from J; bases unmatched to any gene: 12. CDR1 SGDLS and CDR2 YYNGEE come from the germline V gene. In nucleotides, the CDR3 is TGTGCCAGCAGCGAAAACTCACAGGGGGTCATACAAGAGACCCAGTACTTC. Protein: CASSENSQGVIQETQYF.